One sample yielded the 11 T cell receptor beta chains listed below, sequenced in a study of spatial heterogeneity in lung cancer. TCRdb fed the 5' RACE reads into MiXCR, producing one record per CDR3 protein. Among over 25,000 distinct CDR3 sequences listed, about 7.6% were seen once. The study, taken as a whole, reports: How many expanded intratumoral alpha and beta TCRs were present tracked the tumor mutation count, which was a count of nonsynonymous mutations.

For these TCRs, the target antigens are not known. Time point of the sample: sample taken at primary tumor resection. This sample comprised lung tumor tissue, obtained at surgery. The source of these receptors is a male donor with early-stage non-small cell lung cancer.

At least ten counts were recorded for this clonotype. The V call is TRBV10-3, the J call TRBJ1-1; TRBD1 agrees at 7 bases. After removal of 3 bases from V and 3 bases from J, the junction contained 4 bases not matched to a gene. CDR1 is ENHRY, CDR2 SYGVKD, per germline. The CDR3 has 14 residues. This CDR3 is CAISDRGVDTEAFF. In DNA form, the CDR3 reads TGTGCCATCAGTGACAGGGGGGTCGACACTGAAGCTTTCTTT.

The chain's CDR3 is CASSFSRPFGENSPLHF. The CDR3 DNA sequence: TGTGCCAGCAGCTTTTCCCGGCCCTTCGGGGAAAATTCACCCCTCCACTTT. The J gene is TRBJ1-6, the V gene TRBV11-2; D gene unclear. The CDR3 sequence is 17 residues long. Trimming pared 3 bases from V and 7 bases from J, leaving 19 bases between. Germline-derived CDR1 and CDR2 are SGHAT and FQNNGV.

This clonotype has at least ten counts. For the CDR3, the DNA is TGTGCCAGCAGTGACAGGGGGCTCACTGAAGCTTTCTTT. Translating gives CASSDRGLTEAFF. This rearrangement joins TRBV2 to TRBJ1-1, with TRBD1 matching 8 bases. The ends lost 3 bases at V and 4 bases at J; junction bases unmatched: 1. The CDR3 covers 13 residues. Germline values: CDR1 SNHLY, CDR2 FYNNEI.

This clonotype was picked up many times. The genes are TRBV6-5 and TRBJ1-2; TRBD1 agrees at 7 bases. The germline V gene has CDR1 MNHEY and CDR2 SVGAGI. V gave up 6 bases and J gave up 5 bases; unmatched junction bases: 9. There are 14 residues in the CDR3. CDR3 nucleotides: TGTGCCAGCAGAAGCACCGGGACAGTTTATGGCTACACCTTC. It specifies CASRSTGTVYGYTF.

This clonotype has a count of ten or more. The chain joins TRBV6-5 to TRBJ2-1; 8 nucleotides match TRBD2. V lost 4 bases to trimming and J lost 6 bases; unmatched junction nucleotides: 8. Germline values: CDR1 MNHEY, CDR2 SVGAGI. This CDR3 is 15 amino acids long. Here the CDR3 reads CASSLVVTSANEQFF. In nucleotides, the CDR3 is TGTGCCAGCAGTTTGGTAGTGACTAGCGCCAATGAGCAGTTCTTC.

This clonotype has a count of ten or more. The genes are TRBV5-4 and TRBJ2-3, with no clear D. Germline CDR1 reads SGHNT; CDR2 reads YYREEE (reference sequence). Trimming took 0 bases from V and 2 from J, leaving 10 bases between them. The CDR3 is 15 residues long. CDR3 coding DNA: TGTGCCAGCAGCTTGGGCCCGGTTGACACAGATACGCAGTATTTT. As protein: CASSLGPVDTDTQYF. The whole variable domain, filled in from reference TRBV5-4 and TRBJ2-3, reads ETGVTQSPTHLIKTRGQQVTLRCSSQSGHNTVSWYQQALGQGPQFIFQYYREEENGRGNFPPRFSGLQFPNYSSELNVNALELDDSALYLCASSLGPVDTDTQYFGPGTRLTVL.

The V call is TRBV5-1, the J call TRBJ2-3, with a weak D call TRBD2 (6 bases). Trimming left V 5 bases short and J 2 bases short, with 12 bases between. The CDR3 is made up of 14 amino acids. Germline CDR1 is SGHRS and CDR2 is YFSETQ. The CDR3: CASRIAAFTDTQYF. The CDR3 DNA reads as TGCGCCAGCAGGATAGCGGCCTTCACAGATACGCAGTATTTT.

This clonotype has ten or more counts. The chain joins TRBV28 to TRBJ2-7, with 8 positions matching TRBD1. The germline gives CDR1 MDHEN, CDR2 SYDVKM. This CDR3 region has 15 residues. V lost 6 bases, J lost 5 bases, and 12 bases stayed unmatched. The CDR3 here is CASSRLDREDNEQYF. For the CDR3, the DNA is TGTGCCAGCAGCCGACTGGACAGGGAAGACAACGAGCAGTACTTC.

This clonotype was observed a handful of times. The chain is built from TRBV5-1 and TRBJ1-2, with D uncertain. CDR1 and CDR2 (germline): SGHRS, YFSETQ. The CDR3 covers 12 residues. V was clipped by 5 bases and J by 3 bases, with 8 bases between them. In DNA, the CDR3 is TGCGCCAGCAGAGAGCAGGACTATGGCTACACCTTC. Encoded protein: CASREQDYGYTF.

The rearrangement uses TRBV7-2 and TRBJ2-7; TRBD2 matches at 10 bases. This CDR3 contains 15 residues. The germline gives CDR1 SGHTA, CDR2 FQGNSA. The junction had 5 bases not matched to a gene; V was cut back by 4 bases and J by 2 bases. The CDR3 region has the DNA TGTGCCAGCAGCTACTTAGCGGGGGGCCCCTACGAGCAGTACTTC. It yields the protein CASSYLAGGPYEQYF.

This clonotype showed up just a few times. The chain joins TRBV5-1 to TRBJ2-3; perhaps TRBD1 as D (6 bases). Trimming took 6 bases from V and 3 from J, leaving 14 bases between them. Per the germline V gene, CDR1 is SGHRS and CDR2 is YFSETQ. This CDR3 has 14 residues. CDR3 region: CASTPGTITDTQYF. CDR3 in DNA: TGCGCCAGCACGCCTGGGACAATTACAGATACGCAGTATTTT.